What follows are 31 T cell receptor beta chains derived from one specimen sequenced in a study of T-cell memory formation after mild COVID-19. TCRdb re-analysed the 5' RACE reads in MiXCR, keeping a single row per CDR3 protein. The sample holds more than 45,000 distinct CDR3 sequences, approximately 9% seen once. The sequenced material came from PBMCs or a T cell subset sorted from them (not recorded which). The source of these receptors is an adult woman who had mild COVID-19 (a few samples of this study predate the infection). Cell type and time point are not known.

This clonotype was counted only a few times. The genes are TRBV7-9 and TRBJ2-7, with D possibly TRBD2 on 6 matching bases. V was clipped by 5 bases and J by 2 bases, with 10 bases between them. CDR1 and CDR2 from the germline V gene are SEHNR and FQNEAQ (reference sequence). The CDR3 covers 13 residues. This CDR3 is CASSRWGAYEQYF. CDR3 bases: TGTGCCAGCAGCCGTTGGGGGGCCTACGAGCAGTACTTC. Filled out from reference TRBV7-9 and TRBJ2-7, the complete variable domain reads DTGVSQNPRHKITKRGQNVTFRCDPISEHNRLYWYRQTLGQGPEFLTYFQNEAQLEKSRLLSDRFSAERPKGSFSTLEIQRTEQGDSAMYLCASSRWGAYEQYFGPGTRLTVT.

The CDR3 is CASSQDGRQGDNEQFF. CDR3 nucleotide sequence: TGTGCCAGCAGCCAAGATGGACGGCAGGGGGACAATGAGCAGTTCTTC. The chain recombines TRBV4-2 with TRBJ2-1; 7 nucleotides align to TRBD1. This CDR3 contains 16 residues. V was clipped by 0 bases and J by 5 bases; unmatched bases: 7. CDR1 is LGHNA and CDR2 is YNFKEQ in the germline V gene.

This chain's CDR3 is CATSLNTEAFF. The CDR3 nucleotides are TGTGCCACCAGTCTAAACACTGAAGCTTTCTTT. The V and J genes are TRBV15 and TRBJ1-1; D unclear. The CDR3 consists of 11 residues. Germline V gives CDR1 LNHNV, CDR2 YYDKDF (reference sequence). V shed 6 bases and J shed 2 bases, with 4 bases lying between them.

This clonotype has ten or more counts. The chain carries TRBV14 and TRBJ2-7, with TRBD2 identical over 9 bases. This CDR3 has 14 residues. The germline V gene has CDR1 SGHDN and CDR2 FVKESK. Trimming removed 3 bases from V and 3 bases from J; junction bases left unmatched: 3. The CDR3 DNA sequence: TGTGCCAGCAGCCAGATGACTAGCGGCTACGAGCAGTACTTC. Its translation: CASSQMTSGYEQYF. Together with reference TRBV14 and TRBJ2-7, the CDR3 gives the full variable domain: EAGVTQFPSHSVIEKGQTVTLRCDPISGHDNLYWYRRVMGKEIKFLLHFVKESKQDESGMPNNRFLAERTGGTYSTLKVQPAELEDSGVYFCASSQMTSGYEQYFGPGTRLTVT.

This clonotype was observed a handful of times. The chain employs TRBV5-6 and TRBJ2-3; tentatively, D is TRBD1 (6 bases). From germline, CDR1 is SGHDT and CDR2 YYEEEE. V was cut by 4 bases and J by 2 bases, with 17 bases left in between. The length of the CDR3 is 16 residues. Written as DNA, the CDR3 is TGTGCCAGCAGCCCCCACCCGGGACAAGACACAGATACGCAGTATTTT. As protein: CASSPHPGQDTDTQYF.

This clonotype turned up a few times. The rearrangement joins TRBV7-9 to TRBJ1-2; D gene unclear. The CDR3 is 13 amino acids. The V gene lost 2 bases and the J gene lost 4 bases, with 8 bases spanning the gap. Germline CDR1 reads SEHNR; CDR2 reads FQNEAQ (reference sequence). CDR3 sequence (DNA): TGTGCCAGCAGCTTACAGCGGACCTATGGCTACACCTTC. Encoded protein: CASSLQRTYGYTF.

This clonotype was picked up a small number of times. The chain couples TRBV9 to TRBJ2-3; the D gene is possibly TRBD1 (6 bases). Per germline, CDR1 SGDLS and CDR2 YYNGEE. V lost 0 bases and J 2 bases, leaving 10 bases between the germline ends. This CDR3 has 15 residues. Written as DNA, the CDR3 is TGTGCCAGCAGCGTAGGTGGGGGCCTCACAGATACGCAGTATTTT. This codes for CASSVGGGLTDTQYF. Variable domain in full (rest from reference TRBV9 and TRBJ2-3): DSGVTQTPKHLITATGQRVTLRCSPRSGDLSVYWYQQSLDQGLQFLIQYYNGEERAKGNILERFSAQQFPDLHSELNLSSLELGDSALYFCASSVGGGLTDTQYFGPGTRLTVL.

V is TRBV5-6 and J is TRBJ1-1; 8 positions match TRBD1. The germline V gene encodes CDR1 SGHDT and CDR2 YYEEEE. The trim removed 1 base at V and 2 bases at J, leaving 4 bases unmatched. This CDR3 comprises 15 residues. CDR3 protein: CASSLWDRYNTEAFF. In DNA form, the CDR3 reads TGTGCCAGCAGCTTGTGGGACAGGTATAACACTGAAGCTTTCTTT.

The chain is built from TRBV20-1 and TRBJ2-7, with 10 bases matching TRBD2. The CDR3 totals 16 residues. V lost 3 bases to trimming and J lost 3 bases; unmatched junction nucleotides: 11. In germline, CDR1 is DFQATT, CDR2 SNEGSKA (reference sequence). This chain's CDR3 is CSARAPGLAGVYEQYF. Here the CDR3 DNA reads TGCAGTGCTAGGGCCCCCGGTCTAGCGGGGGTCTACGAGCAGTACTTC.

The chain uses TRBV7-2 and TRBJ1-6; no clear D. This CDR3 has 12 amino acids. The germline V gene encodes CDR1 SGHTA and CDR2 FQGNSA. Trimming cost V 6 bases and J 9 bases, with 9 bases left between them. As DNA, the CDR3 is TGTGCCAGCAGTCCACAGATTTCACCCCTCCACTTT. Encoded protein: CASSPQISPLHF. The full variable domain, with the rest looked up from reference TRBV7-2 and TRBJ1-6, is GAGVSQSPSNKVTEKGKDVELRCDPISGHTALYWYRQSLGQGLEFLIYFQGNSAPDKSGLPSDRFSAERTGGSVSTLTIQRTQQEDSAVYLCASSPQISPLHFGNGTRLTVT.

This clonotype showed up many times. The genes are TRBV20-1 and TRBJ2-7, with D perhaps given as TRBD1 or TRBD2 (6 bases each). The CDR3 contains 14 residues. The V gene lost 4 bases and the J gene lost 7 bases, with 20 bases spanning the gap. Per the germline V gene, CDR1 is DFQATT and CDR2 is SNEGSKA (reference sequence). CDR3 nucleotide sequence: TGCAGTGCTACATCCGGGGGCCTGGGATCTGAGCAGTACTTC. Its protein is CSATSGGLGSEQYF.

This chain uses TRBV2 with TRBJ2-3, with TRBD2 identical over 10 bases. V dropped 6 bases and J dropped 2; count of bases not matched to a gene: 5. CDR3 length equals 15 residues. From germline, CDR1 is SNHLY and CDR2 FYNNEI. CDR3 DNA: TGTGCCAGCAGAAGGACTAGCGGCAACACAGATACGCAGTATTTT. Amino acids: CASRRTSGNTDTQYF.

This clonotype appeared a few times. The J gene is TRBJ1-1, the V gene TRBV6-1; possibly TRBD1 for D (5 bases). V lost 10 bases and J 0 bases, leaving 12 bases between the germline ends. Germline CDR1 MNHNS, CDR2 SASEGT. This CDR3 is 13 amino acids long. The CDR3 loop is CAIAGTLNTEAFF. The CDR3 DNA follows: TGTGCCATCGCAGGGACGTTGAACACTGAAGCTTTCTTT.

This clonotype was counted ten times or more. V is TRBV7-9 and J is TRBJ1-1; 12 positions agree with TRBD1. From germline, CDR1 is SEHNR and CDR2 FQNEAQ (reference sequence). This CDR3 comprises 16 residues. Losses at the gene ends were 1 base for V and 4 bases for J; bases not matched to a gene: 4. CDR3 loop: CASSLGDRGLRTEAFF. The CDR3 nucleotides read TGTGCCAGCAGCTTAGGGGACAGGGGGCTGCGCACTGAAGCTTTCTTT.

This rearrangement joins TRBV2 to TRBJ2-3; 13 positions agree with TRBD2. The V and J ends lost 6 bases and 0 bases, in that order; junction bases with no gene match: 9. This CDR3 contains 18 residues. Per germline, CDR1 SNHLY and CDR2 FYNNEI. Written as DNA, the CDR3 is TGTGCCAGCAGGCCCACTAGCGGGAGGGTTCGTAGCACAGATACGCAGTATTTT. Translation: CASRPTSGRVRSTDTQYF.

The chain recombines TRBV7-9 with TRBJ1-4; possible D gene TRBD1, 6 bases. Trimming stripped 5 bases from V and 10 bases from J, with 20 bases between. There are 15 residues in the CDR3. Germline V gene data show CDR1 as SEHNR and CDR2 as FQNEAQ (reference sequence). DNA for the CDR3: TGTGCCAGCAGCGAACCTCAGGAAGACAGGAGAAAACTGTTTTTT. It is translated as CASSEPQEDRRKLFF. Supplemented by reference TRBV7-9 and TRBJ1-4, the full variable domain reads DTGVSQNPRHKITKRGQNVTFRCDPISEHNRLYWYRQTLGQGPEFLTYFQNEAQLEKSRLLSDRFSAERPKGSFSTLEIQRTEQGDSAMYLCASSEPQEDRRKLFFGSGTQLSVL.

This clonotype was seen only a few times. V and J are TRBV4-2 and TRBJ2-7; 9 bases line up with TRBD2. The ends lost 4 bases at V and 5 bases at J; junction bases unmatched: 9. The CDR3 consists of 15 residues. From germline, CDR1 is LGHNA and CDR2 YNFKEQ. For the CDR3, the DNA is TGTGCCAGCAGCCTAACAACTAGCGGGTCAAACGAGCAGTACTTC. This encodes CASSLTTSGSNEQYF.

A few counts support this clonotype. The J gene is TRBJ2-7, the V gene TRBV20-1, with D uncertain. Trimming removed 1 base at V and 2 bases at J, with 3 bases between. CDR1 and CDR2 from the germline V gene are DFQATT and SNEGSKA (reference sequence). The CDR3 covers 11 residues. Here the CDR3 DNA reads TGCAGTGCTAGAGGTACCTACGAGCAGTACTTC. Residues: CSARGTYEQYF.

This clonotype came up a few times. The rearrangement links TRBV18 to TRBJ2-7, with 12 bases fitting TRBD2. Germline values: CDR1 KGHSH, CDR2 LQKENI. The CDR3 has 15 residues. Trimming at V came to 3 bases and at J to 2 bases, leaving 2 bases not matched to a gene. The CDR3 reads CASSPLAGGAYEQYF. The CDR3 DNA reads TGTGCCAGCTCACCTCTAGCGGGGGGGGCCTACGAGCAGTACTTC.

The genes are TRBV7-9 and TRBJ2-1, with D maybe TRBD2 (5 bases). Per the germline V gene, CDR1 is SEHNR and CDR2 is FQNEAQ (reference sequence). This CDR3 is 12 amino acids long. V was pared by 5 bases and J by 7 bases, with 9 bases between. CDR3 in amino acids: CASSPRTNEQFF. The CDR3 coding sequence is TGTGCCAGCAGCCCTAGGACTAATGAGCAGTTCTTC. Full variable domain (missing parts from reference TRBV7-9 and TRBJ2-1): DTGVSQNPRHKITKRGQNVTFRCDPISEHNRLYWYRQTLGQGPEFLTYFQNEAQLEKSRLLSDRFSAERPKGSFSTLEIQRTEQGDSAMYLCASSPRTNEQFFGPGTRLTVL.

This chain links TRBV7-8 with TRBJ1-6; TRBD1 matches 9 bases. After removal of 4 bases from V and 7 bases from J, the junction contained 2 bases not matched to a gene. Germline CDR1 is SGHVS and CDR2 is FQNEAQ. The CDR3 contains 14 residues. The CDR3 spells CASSSGTGNSPLHF. DNA for the CDR3: TGTGCCAGCAGCTCGGGGACAGGGAATTCACCCCTCCACTTT.

The chain carries TRBV6-2 or TRBV6-3 and TRBJ2-5, with TRBD1 identical over 7 bases. This CDR3 is built from 14 residues. Germline V gene data show CDR1 as MNHEY and CDR2 as SVGEGT. With V trimmed by 7 bases and J by 5 bases, 10 bases remained unmatched. CDR3 amino acids: CASTDAQGTETQYF. The CDR3 DNA follows: TGTGCCAGCACCGACGCACAGGGGACGGAGACCCAGTACTTC.

The rearrangement joins TRBV27 to TRBJ2-6; TRBD1 or TRBD2 may be the D gene (5 bases each). There are 15 residues in the CDR3. The V gene lost 6 bases and the J gene lost 12 bases, with 21 bases spanning the gap. Germline lookup yields CDR1 MNHEY and CDR2 SMNVEV (reference sequence). The CDR3 spells CASRQTGTPVGVLTF. CDR3 bases: TGTGCCAGCAGGCAGACCGGGACGCCGGTGGGCGTCCTGACTTTC.

The chain carries TRBV9 and TRBJ2-7, with a possible D match to TRBD2 (5 bases). V lost 4 bases and J 5 bases, leaving 16 bases between the germline ends. Germline V lookup: CDR1 SGDLS, CDR2 YYNGEE. CDR3 length: 14 residues. The CDR3 bases are TGTGCCAGCAGCCTAGGACTTCTAAGTCACGAGCAGTACTTC. Amino acids: CASSLGLLSHEQYF. Filled out from reference TRBV9 and TRBJ2-7, the complete variable domain reads DSGVTQTPKHLITATGQRVTLRCSPRSGDLSVYWYQQSLDQGLQFLIQYYNGEERAKGNILERFSAQQFPDLHSELNLSSLELGDSALYFCASSLGLLSHEQYFGPGTRLTVT.

This clonotype was picked up many times. This rearrangement joins TRBV20-1 to TRBJ2-1; 13 nucleotides line up with TRBD2. This CDR3 region has 18 residues. Germline V lookup: CDR1 DFQATT, CDR2 SNEGSKA (reference sequence). After removal of 1 base from V and 4 bases from J, the junction contained 10 bases not matched to a gene. DNA for the CDR3: TGCAGTGCTAGAGGATCGGGACCGGGACTAGCGGGATACAATGAGCAGTTCTTC. This codes for CSARGSGPGLAGYNEQFF.

The V and J genes are TRBV7-2 and TRBJ2-1; D is unresolved. The CDR3 has 12 residues. V shed 8 bases and J shed 9 bases, with 14 bases lying between them. Per germline, CDR1 SGHTA and CDR2 FQGNSA. The CDR3 reads CASGLGYGEQFF. The CDR3 region has the DNA TGTGCCAGCGGGCTGGGATATGGTGAGCAGTTCTTC. The full variable domain, its missing parts supplied by reference TRBV7-2 and TRBJ2-1, is GAGVSQSPSNKVTEKGKDVELRCDPISGHTALYWYRQSLGQGLEFLIYFQGNSAPDKSGLPSDRFSAERTGGSVSTLTIQRTQQEDSAVYLCASGLGYGEQFFGPGTRLTVL.

The rearrangement joins TRBV12-3 or TRBV12-4 to TRBJ2-7; possible D gene TRBD1, 6 bases. The CDR3 loop spans 14 amino acids. The V end lost 4 bases, the J end lost 6 bases, and 16 bases lay between the germline ends. The CDR3 DNA sequence: TGTGCCAGCAGTTCAGGGGCCTTGTCGGGCGAGCAGTACTTC. Translation: CASSSGALSGEQYF.

The chain is built from TRBV7-2 and TRBJ2-1, with D unclear. Germline V lookup: CDR1 SGHTA, CDR2 FQGNSA. The CDR3 covers 14 residues. With 1 base removed from V and 4 bases from J, the gap between germline ends came to 8 bases. The chain's CDR3 is CASSLDRVYNEQFF. DNA of the CDR3: TGTGCCAGCAGCTTAGATCGGGTTTACAATGAGCAGTTCTTC. The entire variable domain, with the rest obtained from reference TRBV7-2 and TRBJ2-1, is as follows: GAGVSQSPSNKVTEKGKDVELRCDPISGHTALYWYRQSLGQGLEFLIYFQGNSAPDKSGLPSDRFSAERTGGSVSTLTIQRTQQEDSAVYLCASSLDRVYNEQFFGPGTRLTVL.

There are a few counts of this clonotype. This chain joins TRBV4-1 and TRBJ2-7; TRBD1 agrees at 7 bases. This CDR3 comprises 17 residues. CDR1 is MGHRA, CDR2 YSYEKL, per germline. The J segment lost 0 bases and the V segment lost 4 bases, leaving 12 bases of the junction unmatched. The CDR3 DNA is TGCGCCAGCAGCCCAATCCAGAGAGGGACAGTCTCCTACGAGCAGTACTTC. This translates into CASSPIQRGTVSYEQYF.

A few counts support this clonotype. The chain carries TRBV6-6 and TRBJ1-1; D call uncertain. This CDR3 is 14 amino acids long. Per germline, CDR1 MNHNY and CDR2 SVGAGI (reference sequence). The V and J ends lost 0 bases and 4 bases respectively, with 9 bases between them. The CDR3 protein is CASSYSGWSTEAFF. The CDR3 region has the DNA TGTGCCAGCAGTTACTCCGGGTGGAGCACTGAAGCTTTCTTT.

The chain employs TRBV29-1 and TRBJ1-2, with 7 bases lining up with TRBD1. The CDR3 spans 14 residues. With V trimmed by 5 bases and J by 2 bases, 8 bases remained unmatched. Germline-derived CDR1 and CDR2 are SQVTM and ANQGSEA. CDR3 DNA sequence: TGCAGCGTTCACCCGACAGGGCCCAACTATGGCTACACCTTC. Translation gives CSVHPTGPNYGYTF.